Detailed here is one T cell receptor beta chain. Its antigen remains unidentified. These data come from a study of cytomegalovirus exposure and HLA in healthy donors. Whole-study findings and limits: It was in a later analysis that TCR association rates were seen to vary by HLA locus, highest for DRB1 and lowest for HLA-C. Later analysis identified a missense DCLRE1C variant that was linked to TCR beta V- and J-gene trimming. Both high specificity and high sensitivity reportedly marked the classifier's diagnosis of cytomegalovirus status. Later analysis indicated greater clonal expansion among HLA-associated TCR beta chains than among equally common other chains.

Trimming took 3 bases from V and 8 from J, leaving 13 bases between them. Germline CDR1 reads MNHEY; CDR2 reads SMNVEV (reference sequence). This CDR3 region has 13 residues. Amplification used 60 Vbeta primers and 13 Jbeta primers. Assay: immunoSEQ multiplex PCR; the TCRdb copy retains only in-frame clones and omits some. The profile covers approximately 150,000 clones, with 77% appearing a single time and roughly 2.6% taken by the ten largest. V and J are TRBV27 and TRBJ1-2, with D tentatively TRBD1 (6 bases). The origin of this receptor is a woman in her 40s in good health and CMV-seropositive. Sequencing was performed on PBMCs. The chain's CDR3 is CASSFTGLGGYTF. The CDR3 DNA reads TGTGCCAGCAGTTTTACAGGGTTAGGGGGCTACACCTTC.